Shown below are 31 T cell receptor beta chains from a single sample sequenced in a study of CXCR3-negative and CXCR3-positive naive CD8 T cells. The study made its TRB cDNA libraries by 5' RACE, adding UMI labels. TCRdb reanalyzed the 5' RACE reads and collapses them to one entry per CDR3 protein, without DNA. In all, the sample yields tens of thousands of distinct CDR3 sequences. Sequencing input: naive CXCR3- CD8+ T cells from blood. Subset reported: CD45RO-CCR7+CD27+CD95- naive CD8+ T cells lacking CXCR3 (TNR3-). Receptors were obtained from a human donor in good health. Some clones in this sample may be carry-over from other donors' samples.

The chain recombines TRBV29-1 with TRBJ2-7; TCRdb selects TRBD2, and the lack of DNA leaves this call unchecked. Germline V gene sequence: CDR1 SQVTM, CDR2 ANQGSEA. The CDR3 consists of 13 residues. CDR3 sequence: CSASDSYSYEQYF.

The chain combines TRBV7-2 with TRBJ2-5; as DNA is missing, the TRBD1 call by TCRdb cannot be tested. Germline V gene lookup returns CDR1 SGHTA and CDR2 FQGNSA. The length of the CDR3 is 16 residues. CDR3 region: CASSFWPGGIGETQYF.

The rearrangement uses TRBV20-1 and TRBJ2-7. Germline CDR1 DFQATT, CDR2 SNEGSKA (reference sequence). CDR3 length equals 14 residues. CDR3 sequence reads: CSASGISEVHEQYF.

The V and J genes are TRBV5-6 and TRBJ2-7; TCRdb picks TRBD2, but there is no DNA to check that call. Germline CDR1 and CDR2: SGHDT and YYEEEE. The CDR3 loop spans 15 amino acids. CDR3 sequence: CASSLQLAGVDEQYF.

Here the CDR3 reads CASSGKKGEQFF. V usage is TRBV6-7 and J usage is TRBJ2-1; TCRdb's D call, TRBD1, is unchecked because there is no DNA. TRBV6-7 is marked as an open reading frame, function uncertain. This CDR3 has 12 residues.

CDR3: CASSLRAESYFGANVLTF. J is TRBJ2-6 and V is TRBV28. The CDR3 sequence is 18 residues long. Per the germline V gene, CDR1 is MDHEN and CDR2 is SYDVKM.

This CDR3 is CSARQGDYGYTF. This chain connects TRBV20-1 to TRBJ1-2; TCRdb's assignment of TRBD1 cannot be checked, as there is no DNA. Germline V gene data show CDR1 as DFQATT and CDR2 as SNEGSKA (reference sequence). CDR3 size: 12 residues.

The V gene is TRBV4-3, the J gene TRBJ2-5. The germline gives CDR1 LGHNA, CDR2 YSLEER. This CDR3 contains 15 residues. The chain's CDR3 is CASSPQSTNQETQYF.

This chain connects TRBV7-9 to TRBJ2-7. Germline V lookup: CDR1 SEHNR, CDR2 FQNEAQ (reference sequence). The CDR3 extends over 14 amino acids. The CDR3 is CASSSVGASYEQYF.

The gene calls are TRBV12-3 or TRBV12-4 and TRBJ2-7; TCRdb indicates TRBD1, and absent DNA this call remains unverified. CDR3 size: 15 residues. CDR3 sequence reads: CASSLKISRRSEQYF.

This rearrangement joins TRBV27 to TRBJ2-1. The CDR3 sequence is 13 residues long. Germline CDR1 MNHEY, CDR2 SMNVEV (reference sequence). The CDR3 sequence is CASSLSTYNEQFF.

The chain has TRBV7-6 and TRBJ1-6; no DNA is available, so the TRBD1 call from TCRdb remains unchecked. CDR1 and CDR2 (germline): SGHVS, FNYEAQ. CDR3 length: 15 amino acids. CDR3 loop: CASSSADSSLLPLHF.

This chain links TRBV5-1 with TRBJ1-1; the TCRdb D gene call, TRBD1, has no DNA to confirm it. The germline CDR1 and CDR2 sequences are SGHRS and YFSETQ. The CDR3 has 15 residues. The CDR3: CASSFTGGAWLEAFF.

This chain's CDR3 is CASSPGTSGGNEQFF. J is TRBJ2-1 and V is TRBV6-4; the D gene TCRdb calls, TRBD2, cannot be checked with no DNA. Germline CDR1 reads MRHNA; CDR2 reads SNTAGT. The CDR3 is made up of 15 amino acids.

This chain connects TRBV15 to TRBJ2-2; absent DNA, TCRdb's TRBD1 call cannot be checked. CDR1 and CDR2 (germline): LNHNV, YYDKDF (reference sequence). CDR3 length: 16 residues. This CDR3 is CATSRDMDSNTGELFF.

The chain recombines TRBV18 with TRBJ2-7; there is no DNA to check the TCRdb D call of TRBD1. Looked up from germline, CDR1 is KGHSH and CDR2 is LQKENI. The CDR3 length is 16 residues. CDR3 residues: CASFGVQGSPDHEQYF.

The chain carries TRBV12-3 or TRBV12-4 and TRBJ1-2; lacking DNA, the TRBD1 call made by TCRdb goes unchecked. CDR3 size: 14 residues. CDR3 residues: CASTEGGTIYGYTF.

J is TRBJ1-1 and V is TRBV7-9; TCRdb gives TRBD1 as the D gene, but with no DNA this cannot be confirmed. The CDR3 length is 12 residues. Germline loops: CDR1 SEHNR, CDR2 FQNEAQ (reference sequence). This CDR3 reads CASSTGVTEAFF.

V is TRBV10-3 and J is TRBJ2-2; TCRdb's D call of TRBD2 is untestable without DNA. Per germline, CDR1 ENHRY and CDR2 SYGVKD. CDR3 length equals 16 residues. The CDR3 here is CATIGTSGASTGELFF.

The chain has TRBV7-9 and TRBJ2-7; TCRdb indicates TRBD1, and absent DNA this call remains unverified. Germline V gene lookup returns CDR1 SEHNR and CDR2 FQNEAQ (reference sequence). The CDR3 is 13 amino acids. The chain's CDR3 is CASSLGQRYEQYF.

V is TRBV5-1 and J is TRBJ1-1; TCRdb's assignment of TRBD1 cannot be checked, as there is no DNA. CDR3 size: 14 residues. Looked up from germline, CDR1 is SGHRS and CDR2 is YFSETQ. The CDR3 here is CASSLAGAYTEAFF.

This sequence joins TRBV20-1 and TRBJ2-7. Germline V gene sequence: CDR1 DFQATT, CDR2 SNEGSKA (reference sequence). This CDR3 comprises 13 residues. The CDR3 is CSARDTSPIEQYF.

The genes are TRBV9 and TRBJ1-3; TCRdb's D call of TRBD1 is untestable without DNA. Germline CDR1 SGDLS, CDR2 YYNGEE. CDR3 length: 16 residues. The CDR3 reads CASSGTRTGSGNTIYF.

The V and J genes are TRBV10-2 and TRBJ1-5; TCRdb calls TRBD1, which cannot be checked without DNA. The CDR3 runs 15 residues. The V gene's germline CDR1 is WSHSY and CDR2 SAAADI. CDR3 amino acids: CASSPGSGGSQPQHF.

The rearrangement uses TRBV20-1 and TRBJ1-2; no DNA is available, so the TRBD1 call from TCRdb remains unchecked. Per germline, CDR1 DFQATT and CDR2 SNEGSKA (reference sequence). The CDR3 contains 15 residues. CDR3 sequence: CSASHMTGGDYGYTF.

The rearrangement uses TRBV7-3 and TRBJ2-2; TCRdb's D gene call, TRBD1, goes unchecked for lack of DNA. The germline gives CDR1 SGHTA, CDR2 FQGTGA. The CDR3 has 15 amino acids. CDR3 amino acids: CASSATGGFTGELFF.

The chain recombines TRBV7-9 with TRBJ1-1; without DNA, the TCRdb call of TRBD1 cannot be checked. Germline-derived CDR1 and CDR2 are SEHNR and FQNEAQ (reference sequence). CDR3 length equals 15 residues. The CDR3 reads CASTLLEGMNTEAFF.

V is TRBV29-1 and J is TRBJ2-4; TCRdb's D call, TRBD2, is unchecked because there is no DNA. The CDR3 runs 16 residues. Germline V gene lookup returns CDR1 SQVTM and CDR2 ANQGSEA. The CDR3 protein is CSVAGRGENAKNIQYF.

The V call is TRBV7-2, the J call TRBJ2-7; TCRdb calls TRBD2, which cannot be checked without DNA. Germline CDR1 is SGHTA and CDR2 is FQGNSA. The CDR3 contains 17 residues. The CDR3 sequence is CASSLSFERELMDEQYF.

V gene TRBV29-1 combines with J gene TRBJ2-5; the TCRdb D gene call, TRBD1, has no DNA to confirm it. CDR3 length: 14 amino acids. The germline V gene encodes CDR1 SQVTM and CDR2 ANQGSEA. CDR3 in amino acids: CSVTGTGNGETQYF.

The chain couples TRBV20-1 to TRBJ2-1. CDR1 is DFQATT, CDR2 SNEGSKA, per germline (reference sequence). This CDR3 comprises 15 residues. The chain's CDR3 is CSASPAVSSYNEQFF.